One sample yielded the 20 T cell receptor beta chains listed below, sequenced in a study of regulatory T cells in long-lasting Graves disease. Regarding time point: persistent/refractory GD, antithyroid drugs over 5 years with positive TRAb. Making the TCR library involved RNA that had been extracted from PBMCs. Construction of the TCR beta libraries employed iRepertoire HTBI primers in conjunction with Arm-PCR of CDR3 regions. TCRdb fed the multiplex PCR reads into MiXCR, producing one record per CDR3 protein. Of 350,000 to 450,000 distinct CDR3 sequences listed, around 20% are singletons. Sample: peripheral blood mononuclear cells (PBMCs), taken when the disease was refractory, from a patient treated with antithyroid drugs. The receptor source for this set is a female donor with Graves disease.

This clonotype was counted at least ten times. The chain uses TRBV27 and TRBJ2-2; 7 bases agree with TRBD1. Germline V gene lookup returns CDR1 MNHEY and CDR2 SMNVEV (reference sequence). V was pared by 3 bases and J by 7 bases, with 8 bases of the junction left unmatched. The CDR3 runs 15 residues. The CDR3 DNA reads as TGTGCCAGCAGTTTCAACAGGGGTGGAGGCGGGGAGCTGTTTTTT. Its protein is CASSFNRGGGGELFF.

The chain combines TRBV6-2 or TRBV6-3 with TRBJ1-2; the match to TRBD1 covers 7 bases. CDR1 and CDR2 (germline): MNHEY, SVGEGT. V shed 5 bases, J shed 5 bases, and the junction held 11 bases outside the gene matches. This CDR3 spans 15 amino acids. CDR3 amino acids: CASSPWTGLSYGYTF. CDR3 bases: TGTGCCAGCAGTCCCTGGACAGGTTTGTCTTATGGCTACACCTTC.

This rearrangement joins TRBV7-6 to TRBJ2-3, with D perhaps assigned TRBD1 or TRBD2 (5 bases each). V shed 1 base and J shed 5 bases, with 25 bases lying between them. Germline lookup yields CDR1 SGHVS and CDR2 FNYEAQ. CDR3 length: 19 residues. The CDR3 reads CASSLDPSGLAQAQDTQYF. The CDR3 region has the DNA TGTGCCAGCAGCTTAGACCCCTCAGGACTGGCACAGGCACAAGATACGCAGTATTTT. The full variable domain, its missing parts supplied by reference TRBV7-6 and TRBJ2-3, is GAGVSQSPRYKVTKRGQDVALRCDPISGHVSLYWYRQALGQGPEFLTYFNYEAQQDKSGLPNDRFSAERPEGSISTLTIQRTEQRDSAMYRCASSLDPSGLAQAQDTQYFGPGTRLTVL.

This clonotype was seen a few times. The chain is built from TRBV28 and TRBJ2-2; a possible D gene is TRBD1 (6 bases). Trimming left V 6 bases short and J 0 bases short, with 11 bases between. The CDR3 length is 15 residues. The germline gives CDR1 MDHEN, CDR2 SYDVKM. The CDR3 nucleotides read TGTGCCAGCAGGGTAACAGGGACGAACACCGGGGAGCTGTTTTTT. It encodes CASRVTGTNTGELFF. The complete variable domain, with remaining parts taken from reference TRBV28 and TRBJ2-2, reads DVKVTQSSRYLVKRTGEKVFLECVQDMDHENMFWYRQDPGLGLRLIYFSYDVKMKEKGDIPEGYSVSREKKERFSLILESASTNQTSMYLCASRVTGTNTGELFFGEGSRLTVL.

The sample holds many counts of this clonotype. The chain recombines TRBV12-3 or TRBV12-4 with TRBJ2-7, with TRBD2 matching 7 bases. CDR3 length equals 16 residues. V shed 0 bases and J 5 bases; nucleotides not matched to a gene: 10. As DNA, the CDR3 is TGTGCCAGCAGTTTAGCCTTAGGCGGGAGTTACGACGAGCAGTACTTC. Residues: CASSLALGGSYDEQYF.

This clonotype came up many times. The CDR3 DNA reads as TGTGCCAGCAGTTTACCCCGAATCATGCGGGACAGGGGGCGGGACACTGAAGCTTTCTTT. Its protein product is CASSLPRIMRDRGRDTEAFF. J is TRBJ1-1 and V is TRBV28; TRBD1 aligns across 12 bases. The CDR3 loop spans 20 amino acids. From germline, CDR1 is MDHEN and CDR2 SYDVKM. V lost 2 bases and J lost 3; bases outside the gene matches: 16. The variable domain in full, completed from reference TRBV28 and TRBJ1-1, reads DVKVTQSSRYLVKRTGEKVFLECVQDMDHENMFWYRQDPGLGLRLIYFSYDVKMKEKGDIPEGYSVSREKKERFSLILESASTNQTSMYLCASSLPRIMRDRGRDTEAFFGQGTRLTVV.

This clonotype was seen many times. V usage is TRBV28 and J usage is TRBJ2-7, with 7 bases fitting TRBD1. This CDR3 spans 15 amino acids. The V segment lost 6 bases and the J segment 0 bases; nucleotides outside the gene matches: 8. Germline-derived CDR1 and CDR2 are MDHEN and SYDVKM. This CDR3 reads CASSETGLSSYEQYF. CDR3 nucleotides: TGTGCCAGCAGCGAGACAGGGCTGAGCTCCTACGAGCAGTACTTC.

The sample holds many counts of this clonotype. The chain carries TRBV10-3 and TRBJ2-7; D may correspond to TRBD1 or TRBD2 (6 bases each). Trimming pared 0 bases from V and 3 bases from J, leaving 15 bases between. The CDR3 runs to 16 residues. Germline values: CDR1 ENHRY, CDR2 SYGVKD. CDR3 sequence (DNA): TGTGCCATCAGTGAGTCCGGGGGCAGGGGACACTACGAGCAGTACTTC. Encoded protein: CAISESGGRGHYEQYF.

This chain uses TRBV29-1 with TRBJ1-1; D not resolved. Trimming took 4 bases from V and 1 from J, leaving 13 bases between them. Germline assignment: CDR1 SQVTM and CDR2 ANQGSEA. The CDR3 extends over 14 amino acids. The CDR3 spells CSVVLGLRNTEAFF. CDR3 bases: TGCAGCGTTGTTCTGGGTTTAAGGAACACTGAAGCTTTCTTT.

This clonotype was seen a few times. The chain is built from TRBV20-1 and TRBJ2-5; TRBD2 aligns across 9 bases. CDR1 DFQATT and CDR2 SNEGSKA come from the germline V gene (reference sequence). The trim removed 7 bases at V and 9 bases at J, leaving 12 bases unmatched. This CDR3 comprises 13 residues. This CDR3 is CSGRTSDLAAQYF. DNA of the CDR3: TGCAGTGGTCGGACTAGCGACCTTGCGGCCCAGTACTTC.

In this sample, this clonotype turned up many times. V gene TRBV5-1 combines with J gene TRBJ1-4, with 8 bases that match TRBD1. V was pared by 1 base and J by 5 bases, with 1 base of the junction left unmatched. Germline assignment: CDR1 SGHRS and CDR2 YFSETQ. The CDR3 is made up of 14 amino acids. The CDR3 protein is CASSLSGGNEKLFF. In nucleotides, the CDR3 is TGCGCCAGCAGCTTGTCAGGGGGCAATGAAAAACTGTTTTTT.

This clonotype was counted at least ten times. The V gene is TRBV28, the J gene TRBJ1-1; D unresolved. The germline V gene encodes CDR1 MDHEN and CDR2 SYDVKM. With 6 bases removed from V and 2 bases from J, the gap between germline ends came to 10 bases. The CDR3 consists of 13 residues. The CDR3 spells CASREWQNTEAFF. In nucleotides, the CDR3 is TGTGCCAGCAGAGAGTGGCAAAACACTGAAGCTTTCTTT.

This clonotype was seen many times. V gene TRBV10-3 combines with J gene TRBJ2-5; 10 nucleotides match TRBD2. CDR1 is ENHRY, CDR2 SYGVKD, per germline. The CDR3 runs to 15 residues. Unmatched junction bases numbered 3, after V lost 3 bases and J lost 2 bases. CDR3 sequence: CAISDPSGRQETQYF. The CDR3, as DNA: TGTGCCATCAGTGACCCTAGCGGGAGACAAGAGACCCAGTACTTC.

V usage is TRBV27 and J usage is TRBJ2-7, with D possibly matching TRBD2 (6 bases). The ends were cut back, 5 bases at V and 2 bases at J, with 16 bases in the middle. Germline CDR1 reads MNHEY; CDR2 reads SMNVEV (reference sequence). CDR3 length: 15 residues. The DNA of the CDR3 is TGTGCCAGCAGTGGCCTAGGGACTCCCCCCTACGAGCAGTACTTC. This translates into CASSGLGTPPYEQYF.

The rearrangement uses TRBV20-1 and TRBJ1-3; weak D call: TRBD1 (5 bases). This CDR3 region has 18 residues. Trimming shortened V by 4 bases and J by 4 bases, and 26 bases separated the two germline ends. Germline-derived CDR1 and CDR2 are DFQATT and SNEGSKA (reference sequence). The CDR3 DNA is TGCAGTGCTAACCAAGCAGAAAATTATGACAGACACGGAAACACCATATATTTT. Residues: CSANQAENYDRHGNTIYF.

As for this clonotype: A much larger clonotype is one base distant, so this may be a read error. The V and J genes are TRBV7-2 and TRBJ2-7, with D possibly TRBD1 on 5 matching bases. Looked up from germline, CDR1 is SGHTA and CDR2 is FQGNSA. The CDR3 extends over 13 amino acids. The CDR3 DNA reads TGTGCCAGCAGCAGGCGACAGACTTACGAGCGGTACTTC. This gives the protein CASSRRQTYERYF.

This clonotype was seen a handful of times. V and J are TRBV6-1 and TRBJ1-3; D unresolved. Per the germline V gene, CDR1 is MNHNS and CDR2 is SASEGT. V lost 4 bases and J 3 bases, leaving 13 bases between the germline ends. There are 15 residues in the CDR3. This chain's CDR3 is CASSGRSSFGNTIYF. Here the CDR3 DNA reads TGTGCCAGCAGTGGGCGAAGTAGTTTTGGAAACACCATATATTTT.

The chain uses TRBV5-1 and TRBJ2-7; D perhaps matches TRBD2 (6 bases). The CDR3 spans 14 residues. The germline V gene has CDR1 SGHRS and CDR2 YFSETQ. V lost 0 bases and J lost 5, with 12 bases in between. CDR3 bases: TGCGCCAGCAGCTTGGGGGACTTCCCCCACGAGCAGTACTTC. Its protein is CASSLGDFPHEQYF.

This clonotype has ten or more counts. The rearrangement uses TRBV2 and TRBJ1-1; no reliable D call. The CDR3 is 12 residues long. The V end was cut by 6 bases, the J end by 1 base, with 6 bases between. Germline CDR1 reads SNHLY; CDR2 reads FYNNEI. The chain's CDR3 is CASRASNTEAFF. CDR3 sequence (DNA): TGTGCCAGCAGGGCATCGAACACTGAAGCTTTCTTT.

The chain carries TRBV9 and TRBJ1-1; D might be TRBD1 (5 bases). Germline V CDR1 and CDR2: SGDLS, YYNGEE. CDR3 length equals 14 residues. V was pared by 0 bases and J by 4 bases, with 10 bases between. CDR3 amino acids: CASSVATVGTEAFF. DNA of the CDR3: TGTGCCAGCAGCGTAGCGACAGTGGGCACTGAAGCTTTCTTT. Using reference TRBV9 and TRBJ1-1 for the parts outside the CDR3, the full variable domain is DSGVTQTPKHLITATGQRVTLRCSPRSGDLSVYWYQQSLDQGLQFLIQYYNGEERAKGNILERFSAQQFPDLHSELNLSSLELGDSALYFCASSVATVGTEAFFGQGTRLTVV.